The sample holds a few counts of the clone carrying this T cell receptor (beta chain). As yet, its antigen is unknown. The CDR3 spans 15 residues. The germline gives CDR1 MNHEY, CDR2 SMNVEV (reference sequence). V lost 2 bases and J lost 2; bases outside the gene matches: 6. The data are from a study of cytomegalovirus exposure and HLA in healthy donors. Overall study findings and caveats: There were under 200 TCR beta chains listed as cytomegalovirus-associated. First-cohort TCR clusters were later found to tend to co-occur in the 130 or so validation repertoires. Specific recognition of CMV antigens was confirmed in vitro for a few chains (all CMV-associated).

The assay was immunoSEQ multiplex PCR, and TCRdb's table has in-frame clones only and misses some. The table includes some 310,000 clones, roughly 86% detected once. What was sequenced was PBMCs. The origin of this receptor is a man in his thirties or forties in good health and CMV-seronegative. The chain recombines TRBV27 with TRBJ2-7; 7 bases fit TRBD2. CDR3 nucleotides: TGTGCCAGCAGTTTAATGGGCGGGGGTGCCTACGAGCAGTACTTC. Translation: CASSLMGGGAYEQYF.